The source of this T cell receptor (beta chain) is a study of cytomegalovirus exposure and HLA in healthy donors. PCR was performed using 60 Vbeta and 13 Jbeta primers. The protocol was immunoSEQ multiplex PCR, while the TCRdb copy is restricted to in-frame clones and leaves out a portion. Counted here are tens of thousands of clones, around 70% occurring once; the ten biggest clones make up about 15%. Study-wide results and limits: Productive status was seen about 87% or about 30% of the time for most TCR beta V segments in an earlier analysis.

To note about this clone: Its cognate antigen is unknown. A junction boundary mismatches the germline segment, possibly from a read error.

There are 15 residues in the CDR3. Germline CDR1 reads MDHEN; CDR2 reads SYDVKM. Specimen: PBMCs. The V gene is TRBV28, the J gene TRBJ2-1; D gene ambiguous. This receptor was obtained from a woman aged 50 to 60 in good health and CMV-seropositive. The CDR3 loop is CASSPAAGLYKEQFF. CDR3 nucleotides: TGTGCCAGCAGTCCTGCCGCTGGGCTGTACAAAGAGCAGTTCTTC.